Listed here is a single TCR beta chain. Its specificity is unknown. This sample was included in a study of T-cell memory formation after mild COVID-19. Broader study findings: CD4+ contracting clones lay mainly in CM and EM, CD8+ ones in EMRA.

TCRdb ran MiXCR on the 5' RACE reads and lists one entry per CDR3 protein. In the table there are more than 300,000 distinct CDR3 sequences, 14% of which are singletons. CDR1 and CDR2 (germline): LGHNA, YNFKEQ. Trimming at V came to 1 base and at J to 5 bases, leaving 6 bases not matched to a gene. The CDR3 contains 17 residues. V and J are TRBV4-2 and TRBJ2-5; 14 bases match TRBD2. The receptor comes from a man aged 18 to 35 who had mild COVID-19 (a few samples of this study predate the infection). Cell type and time point are not known. Sequenced: PBMCs or a T cell subset sorted from them (not recorded which). The CDR3: CASSQAGTSGGVETQYF. CDR3 nucleotides: TGTGCCAGCAGCCAAGCAGGGACTAGCGGGGGAGTCGAGACCCAGTACTTC.